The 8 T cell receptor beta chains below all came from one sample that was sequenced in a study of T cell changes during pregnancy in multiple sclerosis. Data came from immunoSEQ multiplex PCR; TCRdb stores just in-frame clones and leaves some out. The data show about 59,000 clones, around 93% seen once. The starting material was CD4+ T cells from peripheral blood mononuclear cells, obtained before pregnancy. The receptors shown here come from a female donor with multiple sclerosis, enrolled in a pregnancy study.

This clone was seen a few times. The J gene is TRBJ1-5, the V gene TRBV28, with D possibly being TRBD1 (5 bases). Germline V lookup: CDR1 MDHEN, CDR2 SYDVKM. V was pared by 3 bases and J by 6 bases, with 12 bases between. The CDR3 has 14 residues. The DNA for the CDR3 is TGTGCCAGCAGTTTGCCACAGGTGGGTCAGCCCCAGCATTTT. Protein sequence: CASSLPQVGQPQHF.

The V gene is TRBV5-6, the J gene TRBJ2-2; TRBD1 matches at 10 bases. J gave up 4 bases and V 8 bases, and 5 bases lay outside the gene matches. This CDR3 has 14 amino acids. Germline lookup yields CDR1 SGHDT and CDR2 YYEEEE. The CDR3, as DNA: TGTGCCAGTATAGGACAGGGGGGCACCGGGGAGCTGTTTTTT. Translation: CASIGQGGTGELFF.

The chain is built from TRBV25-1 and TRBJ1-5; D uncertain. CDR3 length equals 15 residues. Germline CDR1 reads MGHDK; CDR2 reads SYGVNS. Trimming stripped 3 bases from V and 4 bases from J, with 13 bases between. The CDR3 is CASSDGGGNNQPQHF. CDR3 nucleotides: TGTGCCAGCAGTGACGGTGGCGGAAATAATCAGCCCCAGCATTTT.

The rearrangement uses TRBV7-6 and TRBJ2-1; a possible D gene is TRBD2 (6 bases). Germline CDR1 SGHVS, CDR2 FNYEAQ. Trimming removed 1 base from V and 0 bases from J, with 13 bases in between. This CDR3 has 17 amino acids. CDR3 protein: CASSLEVAGSSYNEQFF. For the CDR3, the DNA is TGTGCCAGCAGCTTAGAAGTTGCGGGGAGCTCCTACAATGAGCAGTTCTTC.

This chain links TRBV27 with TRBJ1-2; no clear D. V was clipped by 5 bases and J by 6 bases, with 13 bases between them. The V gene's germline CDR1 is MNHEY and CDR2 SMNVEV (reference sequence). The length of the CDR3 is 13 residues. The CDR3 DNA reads TGTGCCAGCAGTCCCGGCCCTAGCAATGGCTACACCTTC. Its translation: CASSPGPSNGYTF.

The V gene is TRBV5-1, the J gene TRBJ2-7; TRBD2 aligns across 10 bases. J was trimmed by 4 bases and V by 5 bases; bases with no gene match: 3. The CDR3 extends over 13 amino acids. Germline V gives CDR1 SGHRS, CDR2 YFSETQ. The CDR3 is CASRLAGDYEQYF. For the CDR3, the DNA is TGCGCCAGCAGGCTAGCGGGAGATTACGAGCAGTACTTC.

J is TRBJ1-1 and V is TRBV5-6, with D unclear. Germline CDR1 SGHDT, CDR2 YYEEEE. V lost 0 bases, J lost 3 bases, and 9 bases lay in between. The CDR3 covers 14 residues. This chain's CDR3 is CASSLGLADTEAFF. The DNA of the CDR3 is TGTGCCAGCAGCTTGGGGCTAGCGGACACTGAAGCTTTCTTT. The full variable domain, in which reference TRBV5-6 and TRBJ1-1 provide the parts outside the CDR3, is DAGVTQSPTHLIKTRGQQVTLRCSPKSGHDTVSWYQQALGQGPQFIFQYYEEEERQRGNFPDRFSGHQFPNYSSELNVNALLLGDSALYLCASSLGLADTEAFFGQGTRLTVV.

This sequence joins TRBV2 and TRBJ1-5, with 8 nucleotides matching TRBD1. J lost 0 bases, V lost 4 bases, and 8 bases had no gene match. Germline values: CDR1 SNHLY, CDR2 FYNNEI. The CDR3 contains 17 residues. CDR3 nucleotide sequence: TGTGCCAGCAGTGTCCCAGGGGGCCGTAATAGCAATCAGCCCCAGCATTTT. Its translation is CASSVPGGRNSNQPQHF. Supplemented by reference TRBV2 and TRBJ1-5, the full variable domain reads EPEVTQTPSHQVTQMGQEVILRCVPISNHLYFYWYRQILGQKVEFLVSFYNNEISEKSEIFDDQFSVERPDGSNFTLKIRSTKLEDSAMYFCASSVPGGRNSNQPQHFGDGTRLSIL.